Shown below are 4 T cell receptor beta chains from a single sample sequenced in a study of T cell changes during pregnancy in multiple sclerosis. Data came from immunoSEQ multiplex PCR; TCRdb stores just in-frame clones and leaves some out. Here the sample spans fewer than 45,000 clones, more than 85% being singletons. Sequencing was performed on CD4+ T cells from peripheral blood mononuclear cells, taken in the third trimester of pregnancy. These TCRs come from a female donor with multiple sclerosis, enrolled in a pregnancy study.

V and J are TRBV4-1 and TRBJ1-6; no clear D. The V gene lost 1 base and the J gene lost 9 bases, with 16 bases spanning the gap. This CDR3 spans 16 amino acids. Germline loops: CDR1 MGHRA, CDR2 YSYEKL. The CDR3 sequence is CASSQGKPPRISPLHF. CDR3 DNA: TGCGCCAGCAGCCAAGGCAAACCTCCGAGAATTTCACCCCTCCACTTT.

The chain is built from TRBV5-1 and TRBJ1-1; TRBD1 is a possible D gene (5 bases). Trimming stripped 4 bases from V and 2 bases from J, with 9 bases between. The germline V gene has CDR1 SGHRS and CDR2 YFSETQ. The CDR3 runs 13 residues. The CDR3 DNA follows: TGCGCCAGCAGCCAGCAGGGAAACACTGAAGCTTTCTTT. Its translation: CASSQQGNTEAFF.

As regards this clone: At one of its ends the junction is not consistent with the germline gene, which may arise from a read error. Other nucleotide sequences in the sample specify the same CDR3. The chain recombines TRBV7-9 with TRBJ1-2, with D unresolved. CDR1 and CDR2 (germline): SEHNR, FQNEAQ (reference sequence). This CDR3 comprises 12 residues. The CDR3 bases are TGTGCCAGTAGCTTAGTCAGTGGTGGCTACACCTTC. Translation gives CASSLVSGGYTF.

The CDR3 sequence: CAWSPNLNRLPNTEAFF. The DNA for the CDR3 is TGTGCCTGGAGCCCCAATCTAAACCGTCTCCCGAACACTGAAGCTTTCTTT. V is TRBV30 and J is TRBJ1-1; unclear D gene. The CDR3 runs to 17 residues. Germline V gives CDR1 GTSNPN, CDR2 SVGIG (reference sequence). V was clipped by 3 bases and J by 1 base, with 21 bases between them.